Reported below is one TCR beta chain. No antigen is known for it. This entry belongs to a study of cytomegalovirus exposure and HLA in healthy donors. Study-wide results and limits: CMV serostatus stood as the only immune exposure information on hand. High sensitivity and specificity were reportedly achieved when the classifier diagnosed cytomegalovirus status. A missense variant in DCLRE1C was later tied to TCR beta V- and J-gene trimming. When a later analysis compared HLA-associated TCR beta chains with equally common others, the HLA-associated chains turned out to be more clonally expanded and to have lower generation probabilities.

The PCR had 60 Vbeta and 13 Jbeta primers. Assay used: immunoSEQ multiplex PCR; TCRdb lists only in-frame clones, some missing. The table records about 160,000 clones, approximately 82% of them present only once. The CDR3 has 15 residues. V was pared by 0 bases and J by 2 bases, with 11 bases between. Germline V lookup: CDR1 SNHLY, CDR2 FYNNEI. The sequence was collected from a male donor in good health and CMV-seronegative. This chain connects TRBV2 to TRBJ2-7; D unclear. The sample was PBMCs. In nucleotides, the CDR3 is TGTGCCAGCAGTGAAGCGCCAGGAACAACCTACGAGCAGTACTTC. The encoded protein is CASSEAPGTTYEQYF. Complete variable domain (other parts from reference TRBV2 and TRBJ2-7): EPEVTQTPSHQVTQMGQEVILRCVPISNHLYFYWYRQILGQKVEFLVSFYNNEISEKSEIFDDQFSVERPDGSNFTLKIRSTKLEDSAMYFCASSEAPGTTYEQYFGPGTRLTVT.